This T cell receptor beta chain was obtained from a study of cytomegalovirus exposure and HLA in healthy donors (dated by TCRdb to 2016 to 2017). Notes on the research overall: An earlier analysis of about 530 of the donors reported about 280 Gb of sequence data and roughly 120 million unique TCR beta sequences obtained from some 170 million T cells. Rather than using new phenotypic data, the later analysis identified candidate immune exposures from TCR beta sequences and from how often those sequences occurred across donors. The genetic ancestry cluster associated with self-reported Caucasian donors included 81% of the approximately 400 genotyped donors. Both class I and class II loci were covered by HLA typing, at four-digit resolution. Donor age, sex, ethnicity and CMV serostatus were compiled alongside the repertoire data. An early release that covered fewer than 750 HLA-typed donors contained about 300 gigabases of sequencing data and tens of millions of unique TCR sequences. An earlier analysis of around 580 of the donors used high-throughput TCR beta sequencing to judge whether each TCR beta V gene segment behaved as functional or pseudogenic. In a later analysis, previously published TCR beta repertoires from 550 to 750 donors were re-analyzed and high-resolution HLA genotyping was added so that TCR occurrence patterns could be studied. On average, roughly 200,000 unique TCR beta nucleotide sequences were sequenced per donor among 398 genotyped donors of the cohort, with 15% to 20% of those sequences being non-productive. Along with the roughly 700-subject first cohort, a separate validation cohort of roughly 110 different subjects was used. The number of typed donors differed by locus: about 620-640 for A, B, C, DRB1 and DQB1; approximately 540 for DQA1; approximately 600 for DPA1; and roughly 470 for DPB1. A few DR-DQ haplotypes were treated as single units for association and clustering because of strong linkage in the cohort. A later genetic analysis took genome-wide SNP genotypes for about 55% of the 666 donors and used that subset as a discovery cohort. The T cell repertoires of under 700 subjects were profiled by immunosequencing and related to cytomegalovirus serostatus. Every discovery cohort repertoire had been produced on one sequencing platform. To predict cytomegalovirus infection status, the study brought together high-throughput TCR immunosequencing, statistical association of individual TCRs with disease status, and machine learning. The study was designed to test whether signatures of past pathogen exposure could be identified by cataloging public T cell receptors. Summary of the overall study and its limitations: Because counts were too low, approximately 18 rarely observed V segments, including chromosome 9 orphons, were excluded from the earlier analysis of 500 to 700 of the donors. In this cohort, only TCR beta chains were sequenced, and detectable features were limited by the absence of alpha or paired-chain data. A few of the identified cytomegalovirus-associated TCR beta chains were confirmed in vitro to be specific for cytomegalovirus antigens. CMV serostatus was the only immune exposure information available for the cohort. V-gene and J-gene trimming of TCR beta chains was associated with a missense DCLRE1C variant in a later genetic analysis, and the association was replicated in an independent cohort. Correlated functional status among segregating V segments might be attributable to linkage disequilibrium, but an unknown experimental factor could not be ruled out. Compared with equally common non-associated chains, HLA-associated TCR beta chains in a later analysis were more clonally expanded and had lower generation probabilities. A further reported finding was that TCR beta sequences accurately predicted the HLA-A and HLA-B alleles for most subjects in the first cohort. While some public TCRs were present in many individuals, most TCR sequences turned up only very rarely across donors. Roughly uniform sequencing depth across donors was assumed in presence/absence analyses, although this assumption may not hold. A cluster of highly shared sequence variants was judged likely to represent a technical artifact of the sequencing pipeline. Assigning TCR associations to individual alleles was difficult when HLA alleles, especially DR and DQ, strongly co-occurred. The classifier was reported to diagnose cytomegalovirus status with high specificity and sensitivity in both the original cohort and the validation cohort. In an earlier analysis of 587 of the donors, most TCR beta V segments appeared in productive rearrangements about 90% or about 30% of the time, broadly matching IMGT annotations. According to a later analysis, TCR association rates differed among HLA loci, with DRB1 alleles showing the most associated TCRs and HLA-C alleles showing the fewest. A total of around 150 TCR beta chains were listed by the study as associated with cytomegalovirus. A later analysis found that most CMV-associated TCR beta chains appeared HLA-restricted, with HLA associations seemingly driven largely by CMV exposure. Compared with the roughly 670-donor mean, donors in an Asian-associated ancestry cluster had fewer N-insertions in productive TCRs, according to a later genetic analysis. Because the 87-base-pair reads could not distinguish some IMGT-functional V segments, including TRBV6-2 and TRBV6-3, those segments were excluded. A later analysis associated about 17,000 TCR beta sequences with specific HLA alleles at a false discovery rate of 0.05. It was suggested by the authors that the approach could potentially be generalized to other disease states and immunological phenotypes. A later analysis reported that several top co-occurrence clusters appeared linked to parvovirus B19, influenza, CMV and Epstein-Barr virus. Because HLA typing was missing for some donors at each locus, association tests included only the typed subset.

CDR1 and CDR2 are read off the germline V gene (reference sequence) as MNHEY and SMNVEV. After removal of 6 bases from V and 9 bases from J, the junction retains 11 bases not matched to a gene. The cysteine opens and the phenylalanine closes a CDR3 of 15 amino acids. Solely the CDR3 DNA is kept, with 45 bases framed from the first base. The method was the immunoSEQ multiplex PCR assay. A mixture of 60 forward primers for TCR Vbeta segments and 13 reverse primers for TCR Jbeta segments was used in the multiplex PCR. The CDR3 region of rearranged TCR beta genes was amplified from genomic DNA with a multiplex PCR assay. On the Illumina HiSeq System, the amplified TCR beta libraries were sequenced as 87-base-pair reads. In the source study's methods: Across the roughly 700 repertoires, a later analysis counted some 80 million unique TCR beta chains, roughly 11 million of which were shared by at least two donors. To remove PCR and sequencing errors, raw reads were error-corrected and collapsed into unique sequences using a nearest-neighbor algorithm that merged closely related sequences. V, D and J gene segments were assigned by aligning CDR3 sequences to IMGT reference sequences. For a sequence to be retained, a match of at least six nucleotides to both a V gene segment and a J gene segment was required. A rearrangement counted as productive if the CDR3 had no stop codons and remained in frame with V and J, and every other rearrangement counted as non-productive. CDR3 was defined according to IMGT convention as the region running from the second conserved V-encoded cysteine to the conserved J-encoded phenylalanine. The earlier analysis of some 580 of the donors excluded any sequence lacking an unambiguous match to a single V gene segment. An earlier analysis of approximately 590 of the donors called V segments functional above 56.7% productive rearrangements and segregating when the between-donor standard deviation exceeded 5%. A statistical classification framework was built for diagnosing cytomegalovirus status from the catalog of TCR beta chain sequences. In a later analysis, V and J genes were assigned by comparing TCR nucleotide sequences against IMGT/GENE-DB human TR gene sequences. A later analysis assigned CDR3 sequences and most-parsimonious VDJ recombination scenarios with the TCRdist pipeline. In a later analysis, every TCR beta chain was defined by the combination of its CDR3 amino acid sequence and its V-gene family, and reads without a unique V-gene family were dropped. To address suspected cross-contamination and a sequencing artifact, a later analysis removed 450 to 700 highly shared, low-generation-probability nucleotide sequences. For each public chain, a later analysis derived a clonal expansion index from normalized ranks of inferred template counts within each repertoire. Generation probabilities in a later analysis came from a VDJ recombination model fitted to out-of-frame rearrangements, and those results were checked against IGoR. In a later analysis, TCR-TCR, TCR-HLA and TCR-CMV co-occurrence was scored with hypergeometric tests, and a repertoire-size bias correction was applied to TCR pairs. To estimate false discovery rates, a later analysis permuted the HLA or CMV assignments 20 times. In a later analysis, co-occurring TCRs were grouped with DBSCAN, and TCRdist sequence similarity was added when clustering was performed within HLA-allele-positive subsets. For co-occurrence clustering, repertoires with fewer than 30,000 or more than 120,000 public chains were excluded, along with five or six repertoires with anomalous nucleotide sharing. TCRdb limited this immuneACCESS table to in-frame rearrangements with V and J called. A share of clones is missing; checked studies link under half to unresolved V genes, and the rest is unexplained. V, J and clone size reflect that table, while D and trimming were determined from the DNA. Recorded for this sample are about 57,000 clones; approximately 79% of them occurred a single time. Of the sample, 2.5% to 3.5% is held by the ten largest clones.

The cohort was made up of 500 to 850 healthy bone marrow donors. At the time of sampling, all cohort members were nominally healthy, though unrecorded immune exposures were likely present. The donor was CMV seronegative and was included in the group of a few hundred seronegative cohort members. Every donor gave a peripheral blood sample, and the peripheral blood mononuclear cells from that sample were used for TCR beta sequencing. The Qiagen DNeasy Blood Extraction Kit was used to extract genomic DNA from the blood cell samples. As for this clone: Its specific antigen is unknown. No much larger clone is present one base from it, and per-base qualities are unavailable.

In this chain, TRBV27 is recombined with TRBJ1-6, and TRBD1 matches 7 of the central bases. The clonotype was recovered from a woman aged 25-40 years in good health and CMV-seronegative. The sample was PBMCs. This receptor has the CDR3 CASSQGQARRSPLHF. The nucleotide sequence is TGTGCCAGCAGCCAAGGACAGGCCAGGCGTTCACCCCTCCACTTT.